This record looks at one T cell receptor (beta chain) sequence and its context. The CDR3 is made up of 18 amino acids. The germline CDR1 and CDR2 sequences are SNHLY and FYNNEI. The V and J ends lost 0 bases and 5 bases, in that order; junction bases with no gene match: 10. The record originates from a study of cytomegalovirus exposure and HLA in healthy donors. It was with 60 Vbeta and 13 Jbeta primers that the PCR ran. Repertoires were generated with immunoSEQ multiplex PCR, while TCRdb's copy carries only in-frame clones and drops some. The sample's table shows roughly 220,000 clones. The sequence derives from a girl aged 2 to 9 in good health and CMV-seropositive. The sequenced material came from PBMCs. V and J are TRBV2 and TRBJ1-6, with 7 bases lining up with TRBD1. This CDR3 is CASSEALRGASDNSPLHF. Written as DNA, the CDR3 is TGTGCCAGCAGTGAAGCGCTCAGGGGGGCGAGCGATAATTCACCCCTCCACTTT. The full variable domain, in which reference TRBV2 and TRBJ1-6 provide the parts outside the CDR3, is EPEVTQTPSHQVTQMGQEVILRCVPISNHLYFYWYRQILGQKVEFLVSFYNNEISEKSEIFDDQFSVERPDGSNFTLKIRSTKLEDSAMYFCASSEALRGASDNSPLHFGNGTRLTVT.